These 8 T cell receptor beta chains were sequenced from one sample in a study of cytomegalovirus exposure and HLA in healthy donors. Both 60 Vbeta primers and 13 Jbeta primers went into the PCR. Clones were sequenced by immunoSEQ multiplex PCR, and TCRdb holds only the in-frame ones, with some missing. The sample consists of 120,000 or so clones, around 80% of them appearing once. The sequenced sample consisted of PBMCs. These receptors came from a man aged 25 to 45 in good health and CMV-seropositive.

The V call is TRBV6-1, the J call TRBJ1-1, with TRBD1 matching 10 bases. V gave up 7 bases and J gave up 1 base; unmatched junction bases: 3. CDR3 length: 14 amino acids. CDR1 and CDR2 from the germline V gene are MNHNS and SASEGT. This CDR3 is CASNRDRGNTEAFF. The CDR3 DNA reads TGTGCCAGCAACCGGGACAGGGGGAACACTGAAGCTTTCTTT.

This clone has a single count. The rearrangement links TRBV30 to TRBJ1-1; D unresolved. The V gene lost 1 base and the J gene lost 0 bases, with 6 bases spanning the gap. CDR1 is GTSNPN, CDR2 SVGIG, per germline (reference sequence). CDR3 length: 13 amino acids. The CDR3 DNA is TGTGCCTGGAGTGCGCAGTTGAACACTGAAGCTTTCTTT. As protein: CAWSAQLNTEAFF.

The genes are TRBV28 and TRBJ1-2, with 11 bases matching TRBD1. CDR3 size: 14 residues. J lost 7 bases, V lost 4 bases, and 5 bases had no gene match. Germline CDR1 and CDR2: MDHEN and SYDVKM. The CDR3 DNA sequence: TGTGCCAGCAGTTCCACCGGGACAGGGGGTGGCTACACCTTC. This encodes CASSSTGTGGGYTF.

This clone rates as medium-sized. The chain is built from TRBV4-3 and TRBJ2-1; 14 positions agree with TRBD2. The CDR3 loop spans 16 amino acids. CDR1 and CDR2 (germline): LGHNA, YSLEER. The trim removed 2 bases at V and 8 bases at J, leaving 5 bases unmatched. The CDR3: CASSQTGTSGSDEQFF. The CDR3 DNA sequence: TGCGCCAGCAGCCAAACCGGGACTAGCGGGAGCGATGAGCAGTTCTTC.

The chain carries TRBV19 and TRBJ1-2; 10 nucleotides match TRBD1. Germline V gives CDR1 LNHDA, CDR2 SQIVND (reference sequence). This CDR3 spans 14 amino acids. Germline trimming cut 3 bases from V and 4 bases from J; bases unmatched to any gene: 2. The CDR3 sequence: CASSIRTGGYGYTF. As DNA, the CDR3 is TGTGCCAGTAGTATCAGGACAGGGGGCTATGGCTACACCTTC.

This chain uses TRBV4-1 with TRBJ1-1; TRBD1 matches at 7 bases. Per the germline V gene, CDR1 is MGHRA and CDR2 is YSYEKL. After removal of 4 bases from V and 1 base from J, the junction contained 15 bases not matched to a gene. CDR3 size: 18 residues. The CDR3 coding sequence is TGCGCCAGCAGCCCTGAAGGGGGCAGGTCGGCGAAGAACACTGAAGCTTTCTTT. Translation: CASSPEGGRSAKNTEAFF.

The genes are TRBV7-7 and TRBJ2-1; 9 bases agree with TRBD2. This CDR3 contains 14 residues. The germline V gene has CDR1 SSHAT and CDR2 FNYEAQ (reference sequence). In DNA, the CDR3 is TGTGCTACCTCACCGGGACTAGCTGCTAATGAGCAGTTCTTC. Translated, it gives CATSPGLAANEQFF.

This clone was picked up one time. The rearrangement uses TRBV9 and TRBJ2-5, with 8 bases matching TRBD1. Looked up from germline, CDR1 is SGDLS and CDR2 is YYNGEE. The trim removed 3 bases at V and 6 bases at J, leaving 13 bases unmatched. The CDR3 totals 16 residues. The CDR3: CASSAGGQVGRQTQYF. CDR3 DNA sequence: TGTGCCAGCAGCGCCGGGGGACAGGTTGGACGCCAGACCCAGTACTTC.